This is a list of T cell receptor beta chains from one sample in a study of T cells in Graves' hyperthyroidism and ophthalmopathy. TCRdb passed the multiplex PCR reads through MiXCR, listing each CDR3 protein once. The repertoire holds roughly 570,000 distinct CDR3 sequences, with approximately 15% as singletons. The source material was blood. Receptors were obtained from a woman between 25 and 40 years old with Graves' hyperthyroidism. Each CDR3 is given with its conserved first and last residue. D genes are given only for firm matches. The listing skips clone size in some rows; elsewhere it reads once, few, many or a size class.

DNA: TGTGCCAGCAGTGATAGGGGAGGACTATACACTGAAGCTTTCTTT
CDR3: CASSDRGGLYTEAFF
size: many
V: TRBV25-1
J: TRBJ1-1
D: NA

DNA: TGTGCCAGCAGCGTGCGAGCGGCAATGCACTACGAGCAGTACTTC
CDR3: CASSVRAAMHYEQYF
size: many
V: TRBV7-2
J: TRBJ2-7
D: NA

DNA: TGTGCCAGCATTGGCGGGAGTAGTGGCAATGAGCAGTTCTTC
CDR3: CASIGGSSGNEQFF
size: many
V: TRBV28
J: TRBJ2-1
D: TRBD2

DNA: TGTGCCAGTAGTATATCCAAAAGCAATCAGCCCCAGCATTTT
CDR3: CASSISKSNQPQHF
size: few
V: TRBV19
J: TRBJ1-5
D: NA

DNA: TGTGCCAGCAGTTTATGGGCAGGGCCCAATGAGCAGTTCTTC
CDR3: CASSLWAGPNEQFF
size: few
V: TRBV28
J: TRBJ2-1
D: NA

DNA: TGTGCCATCAGTGGGACCCCACAGACAGGCCCACTTGCAACTAATGAAAAACTGTTTTTT
CDR3: CAISGTPQTGPLATNEKLFF
size: many
V: TRBV10-3
J: TRBJ1-4
D: NA

DNA: TGTGCCAGCTTAAGTCGGAGCACAGATACGCAGTATTTT
CDR3: CASLSRSTDTQYF
size: NA
V: TRBV6-2/TRBV6-3
J: TRBJ2-3
D: NA

DNA: TGTGCCAGCTCACTACAGGACACCAAAAACATTCAGTACTTC
CDR3: CASSLQDTKNIQYF
size: many
V: TRBV18
J: TRBJ2-4
D: NA

DNA: TGCGCCAGCAGCTTGGCCTCGCTGGCCGCATACGAGCAGTACTTC
CDR3: CASSLASLAAYEQYF
size: many
V: TRBV5-1
J: TRBJ2-7
D: NA

DNA: TGTGCCAGCTCACCACCCTCGGAGGGACGATACGAGCAGTACTTC
CDR3: CASSPPSEGRYEQYF
size: many
V: TRBV18
J: TRBJ2-7
D: NA

DNA: TGTGCCAGCAGCCCCAGTCAGGGGGCGCGTGAGCAGTACTTC
CDR3: CASSPSQGAREQYF
size: many
V: TRBV6-2/TRBV6-3
J: TRBJ2-7
D: TRBD1

DNA: TGTGCCAGCAGCTTGACAGGGAATACGCAGTATTTT
CDR3: CASSLTGNTQYF
size: NA
V: TRBV5-4
J: TRBJ2-3
D: NA

DNA: TGTGCCATCAGGCGGGGGACAGCAGAAACTGAAGCTTTCTTT
CDR3: CAIRRGTAETEAFF
size: once
V: TRBV10-3
J: TRBJ1-1
D: TRBD1

DNA: TGTGCCAGCAGGGAGGACAGGAACTCCTACAATGAGCAGTTCTTC
CDR3: CASREDRNSYNEQFF
size: few
V: TRBV6-1
J: TRBJ2-1
D: TRBD1

DNA: TGCGCCCAGGTGTGTTGCTATAGCAATCAGCCCCAGCATTTT
CDR3: CAQVCCYSNQPQHF
size: few
V: TRBV5-1
J: TRBJ1-5
D: NA

DNA: TGTGCCAGCACCCTACAGGGGGCTTACACTGAAGCTTTCTTT
CDR3: CASTLQGAYTEAFF
size: many
V: TRBV12-3/TRBV12-4
J: TRBJ1-1
D: TRBD1

DNA: TGTGCCTGCAAAACCGGGCCCCATACGGACGAGCAGTACTTC
CDR3: CACKTGPHTDEQYF
size: few
V: TRBV30
J: TRBJ2-7
D: NA

DNA: TGTGCCAGCAGCCGCGGGGGACAGGGGTTTCAGCCCCAGCATTTT
CDR3: CASSRGGQGFQPQHF
size: NA
V: TRBV12-3/TRBV12-4
J: TRBJ1-5
D: TRBD1

DNA: TGTGCCAGCAGTTCAACCCGGACAGGTAATCAGCCCCAGCATTTT
CDR3: CASSSTRTGNQPQHF
size: few
V: TRBV28
J: TRBJ1-5
D: TRBD1

DNA: TGTGCCAGTAGGCAGAGGGACAGGGAGGCTGAAGCTTTCTTT
CDR3: CASRQRDREAEAFF
size: NA
V: TRBV19
J: TRBJ1-1
D: TRBD1

DNA: TGCGCCAGCAGCCACCAGGGACCAAACACCGGGGAGCTGTTTTTT
CDR3: CASSHQGPNTGELFF
size: few
V: TRBV4-1
J: TRBJ2-2
D: NA

DNA: TGTGCCAGCAGCCAACGATTGGGACTAGCGAACACAGATACGCAGTATTTT
CDR3: CASSQRLGLANTDTQYF
size: many
V: TRBV14
J: TRBJ2-3
D: TRBD2

DNA: TGTGCCAGCAGTTTTCTTGGCAGGACCGACGAGCAGTACTTC
CDR3: CASSFLGRTDEQYF
size: many
V: TRBV27
J: TRBJ2-7
D: NA

DNA: TGTGCCAGTACAAAAAACCGGGACAGTGAAGCTTTCTTT
CDR3: CASTKNRDSEAFF
size: NA
V: TRBV19
J: TRBJ1-1
D: TRBD1

DNA: TGTGCCAGCAGTGCCAGGGGGCGAGATACGCAGTATTTT
CDR3: CASSARGRDTQYF
size: NA
V: TRBV6-2/TRBV6-3
J: TRBJ2-3
D: TRBD1

DNA: TGTGCCAGTAGTATCCCGGGAAACCAAGAGACCCAGTACTTC
CDR3: CASSIPGNQETQYF
size: NA
V: TRBV19
J: TRBJ2-5
D: NA

DNA: TGTGCCAGCAGCCAAGCGGCTAGCGGTCTCGAGCAGTACTTC
CDR3: CASSQAASGLEQYF
size: many
V: TRBV3-1
J: TRBJ2-7
D: TRBD2

DNA: TGTGCCACCCGCGGGAGGGCCGTGGGAAATGAGCAGTTCTTC
CDR3: CATRGRAVGNEQFF
size: NA
V: TRBV15
J: TRBJ2-1
D: TRBD2

DNA: TGTGCCAGCAGATCAAGGGGTAGCGGGAGTGGTGAGACCCAGTACTTC
CDR3: CASRSRGSGSGETQYF
size: many
V: TRBV7-2
J: TRBJ2-5
D: TRBD2

DNA: TGTGCCAGCAGTGAGCTTGCGGGGTCCTACAATGAGCAGTTCTTC
CDR3: CASSELAGSYNEQFF
size: many
V: TRBV2
J: TRBJ2-1
D: NA

DNA: TGCGCCAGCAGCCCGGCCTGGGGGGGCAACGGGGAGCAGTACTTC
CDR3: CASSPAWGGNGEQYF
size: many
V: TRBV5-1
J: TRBJ2-7
D: NA

DNA: TGTGCCAGCAGTCGGGACAGGGCAAGTGAAAAACTGTTTTTT
CDR3: CASSRDRASEKLFF
size: many
V: TRBV6-1
J: TRBJ1-4
D: TRBD1

DNA: TGTGCCACCAGTGAAAACACCGGGGAGCTGTTTTTT
CDR3: CATSENTGELFF
size: many
V: TRBV24-1
J: TRBJ2-2
D: NA

DNA: TGTGCCAGCAGTCACAGGTTTAAAGATGGCTACACCTTC
CDR3: CASSHRFKDGYTF
size: few
V: TRBV25-1
J: TRBJ1-2
D: NA

DNA: TGTGCTAGTGGTTTGGAAACAGGGTACCAAGAGACCCAGTACTTC
CDR3: CASGLETGYQETQYF
size: NA
V: TRBV12-5
J: TRBJ2-5
D: NA

DNA: TGTGCCAGCAGCCGTGGCGTGATTAATGAAAAACTGTTTTTT
CDR3: CASSRGVINEKLFF
size: few
V: TRBV7-9
J: TRBJ1-4
D: NA

DNA: TGTGCCAGCAGCTCCGGGACAGGGTTATATATTGAAGCTTTCTTT
CDR3: CASSSGTGLYIEAFF
size: NA
V: TRBV28
J: TRBJ1-1
D: TRBD1

DNA: TGTGCCAGCAGCCAAGCGGGGCCAAGCACAGATACGCAGTATTTT
CDR3: CASSQAGPSTDTQYF
size: few
V: TRBV7-9
J: TRBJ2-3
D: TRBD2

DNA: TGTGCCACCAGTGCATCAGCGGGGAAAAGCACAGATACGCAGTATTTT
CDR3: CATSASAGKSTDTQYF
size: NA
V: TRBV24-1
J: TRBJ2-3
D: TRBD2

DNA: TGTGCCAGCAGCCAATTAGGAGGAATTAGCTCCTACAATGAGCAGTTCTTC
CDR3: CASSQLGGISSYNEQFF
size: many
V: TRBV14
J: TRBJ2-1
D: NA

DNA: TGTGCCAGCAGAAGGGGGGGCTACGAGCAGTACTTC
CDR3: CASRRGGYEQYF
size: many
V: TRBV6-1
J: TRBJ2-7
D: NA

DNA: TGCAGTGCTAGACTAGCGGGAGTGGGTTACAATGAGCAGTTCTTC
CDR3: CSARLAGVGYNEQFF
size: many
V: TRBV20-1
J: TRBJ2-1
D: TRBD2

DNA: TGTGCCATCAGCCTGACTAGCGGGAGCTCCTACAATGAGCAGTTCTTC
CDR3: CAISLTSGSSYNEQFF
size: few
V: TRBV10-3
J: TRBJ2-1
D: TRBD2

DNA: TGTGCCAGCAGTGAGGATTACACTGAAGCTTTCTTT
CDR3: CASSEDYTEAFF
size: few
V: TRBV6-1
J: TRBJ1-1
D: NA

DNA: TGTGCCAGCAGCTTAGTTCCTGGGGGGACAGGGATTTACGAGCAGTACTTC
CDR3: CASSLVPGGTGIYEQYF
size: many
V: TRBV11-2
J: TRBJ2-7
D: TRBD1

DNA: TGTGCCAGTAGTATCGGGGGAGTCCAGGACAATGAGCAGTTCTTC
CDR3: CASSIGGVQDNEQFF
size: NA
V: TRBV19
J: TRBJ2-1
D: NA

DNA: TGTGCCAGCAGTTTATATCCTTTCCACGATCAGTACTTC
CDR3: CASSLYPFHDQYF
size: many
V: TRBV12-3/TRBV12-4
J: TRBJ2-7
D: NA

DNA: TGTGCCAGCAGCCCCTTAGACAGGGGAGGTTACAATGAGCAGTTCTTC
CDR3: CASSPLDRGGYNEQFF
size: many
V: TRBV3-1
J: TRBJ2-1
D: TRBD1

DNA: TGTGCCATCAAAGGAGCTAATAGCTCCTACAATGAGCAGTTCTTC
CDR3: CAIKGANSSYNEQFF
size: many
V: TRBV10-3
J: TRBJ2-1
D: NA